This TCR beta chain was sequenced in a study of circulating and synovial CD4+ cells in juvenile arthritis. Sequencing used immunoSEQ multiplex PCR; TCRdb keeps in-frame clones, though not all of them. The table records 14,000 or so clones, approximately 88% of them present only once. Study-wide findings and caveats: Circulating pathogenic-like lymphocytes shared a substantially higher fraction of CDR3 sequences with synovium than bulk blood. Bulk blood CD4 samples held at least an order of magnitude more or fewer genomes than CPL. The pathogenic-like versus bulk T cell difference escaped Vbeta family analysis. Some such blood samples were as oligoclonal as synovium.

Notes on this clone: Its matching antigen is unknown.

Trimming shortened V by 5 bases and J by 2 bases, and 13 bases separated the two germline ends. This CDR3 has 14 amino acids. CDR1 and CDR2 from the germline V gene are MDHEN and SYDVKM. Sequencing input: CD4+ T cells from synovial fluid. The chain joins TRBV28 to TRBJ2-7; TRBD2 is a possible D gene (5 bases). This receptor was obtained from a human patient with juvenile idiopathic arthritis. Some clones in this sample may be carry-over from other donors' samples. CDR3 nucleotides: TGTGCCAGCAGTCCCTCCCCGGGAACCTACGAGCAGTACTTC. It is translated as CASSPSPGTYEQYF.